This TCR beta chain was identified during a study of cytomegalovirus exposure and HLA in healthy donors. Concerning this clone: Its antigen is currently unknown. In the same sample, other DNA sequences code for this CDR3.

CDR1 MNHEY and CDR2 SVGAGI come from the germline V gene. The junction had 2 bases not matched to a gene; V was cut back by 0 bases and J by 2 bases. The CDR3 contains 16 residues. Study results and caveats: An analysis was carried out later, and it reportedly showed fewer N-insertions in an Asian-associated ancestry cluster than the approximately 700-donor mean. Later analysis indicated greater clonal expansion among HLA-associated TCR beta chains than among equally common other chains.

Primers included in the PCR were 60 Vbeta and 13 Jbeta primers. Per the original data handling: Unique TCR beta chains totaled some 81 million in a later count, with around 10 million of them shared. Only in-frame clones appear in the TCRdb table, and some are missing; sequencing was by immunoSEQ multiplex PCR. The DNA was the basis for D and trimming; V, J and clone size are from that table. The sample shows roughly 84,000 clones, around 79% of them seen only once. Source material: PBMCs. The receptor was isolated from a male donor in good health and CMV-seropositive. V is TRBV6-5 and J is TRBJ1-2, with 11 bases identical to TRBD1. The CDR3 protein is CASSYSRTGGNYGYTF. For the CDR3, the DNA is TGTGCCAGCAGTTACTCACGGACAGGGGGCAACTATGGCTACACCTTC.